There are a few counts of the clone carrying this T cell receptor beta chain. Its antigen remains unidentified. Lung cancer patients with chemo-refractory metastatic non-small-cell disease were given focal radiation plus CTLA-4 blockade with ipilimumab. This sample is drawn from a study of radiotherapy plus CTLA-4 blockade in lung cancer. Study-wide findings and caveats: Dynamics of early blood T cell clones, together with interferon-beta, were reportedly the best predictors of response.

Trimming stripped 1 base from V and 9 bases from J, with 22 bases between. This CDR3 is 16 amino acids long. Germline assignment: CDR1 SQVTM and CDR2 ANQGSEA. Some clones are missing from TCRdb's copy, which holds only in-frame ones; the method was immunoSEQ multiplex PCR. The sample lists some 60,000 clones; 70% to 80% were seen once. The TCR was taken from a human donor with non-small cell lung cancer who had a complete response to radiotherapy plus ipilimumab. The starting material was peripheral blood, obtained from a patient treated with radiotherapy plus ipilimumab. The gene calls are TRBV29-1 and TRBJ2-1; D unresolved. This CDR3 is CSVEGVKSPEVGEQFF. CDR3 nucleotides: TGCAGCGTTGAAGGAGTCAAATCGCCAGAGGTCGGTGAGCAGTTCTTC.